Listed below are T cell receptor beta chains from one sample, sequenced in a study of T-cell memory formation after mild COVID-19. TCRdb itself ran the 5' RACE reads through MiXCR, one entry per CDR3 protein. The data contain about 260,000 distinct CDR3 sequences, approximately 8.4% of them seen just once; the ten biggest clones take up about 22%. The sequenced material came from PBMCs or a T cell subset sorted from them (not recorded which). All receptors come from a man aged 18 to 35 who had mild COVID-19 (a few samples of this study predate the infection). Cell type and time point are not known. Both conserved end residues are part of each CDR3. Each record gives: CDR3 protein, CDR3 DNA, J gene, V gene, clone size, D gene. The D gene is left open where the match is weak. The listing skips clone size in some rows; elsewhere it reads once, few, many or a size class.

CDR3: CASSSGGPGETQYF
DNA: TGCGCCAGCAGCTCGGGGGGGCCAGGAGAGACCCAGTACTTC
J: TRBJ2-5
V: TRBV5-1
size: few
D: TRBD2

CDR3: CASSHPGGSGSGYTF
DNA: TGCGCCAGCAGCCACCCGGGAGGTAGCGGATCTGGCTACACCTTC
J: TRBJ1-2
V: TRBV4-3
size: few
D: -

CDR3: CASSFDRTNTEAFF
DNA: TGTGCCAGCAGTTTTGATAGGACGAACACTGAAGCTTTCTTT
J: TRBJ1-1
V: TRBV27
size: few
D: -

CDR3: CASSEMMDGELFF
DNA: TGTGCCAGCAGTGAAATGATGGACGGGGAGCTGTTTTTT
J: TRBJ2-2
V: TRBV25-1
size: few
D: -

CDR3: CASRAGSSNQPQHF
DNA: TGTGCCAGCAGAGCCGGATCTAGCAATCAGCCCCAGCATTTT
J: TRBJ1-5
V: TRBV6-5
size: few
D: -

CDR3: CASSPVPPADEQYF
DNA: TGCGCCAGCAGCCCCGTCCCCCCTGCGGACGAGCAGTACTTC
J: TRBJ2-7
V: TRBV5-1
size: -
D: -

CDR3: CASSQERAGARETQYF
DNA: TGCGCCAGCAGCCAAGAGCGGGCAGGGGCTAGAGAGACCCAGTACTTC
J: TRBJ2-5
V: TRBV4-3
size: -
D: -

CDR3: CASSRLAGGQETQYF
DNA: TGTGCCAGCAGTCGACTAGCGGGGGGGCAAGAGACCCAGTACTTC
J: TRBJ2-5
V: TRBV27
size: few
D: TRBD2

CDR3: CASSQPGGPTETQYF
DNA: TGTGCCAGCAGCCAACCGGGGGGGCCCACAGAGACCCAGTACTTC
J: TRBJ2-5
V: TRBV3-1
size: many
D: TRBD2

CDR3: CASSSRQGGDTDTQYF
DNA: TGTGCCAGCAGCTCCCGGCAGGGCGGGGACACAGATACGCAGTATTTT
J: TRBJ2-3
V: TRBV9
size: few
D: -

CDR3: CAFIAGSTDTQYF
DNA: TGTGCCTTTATAGCGGGAAGCACAGATACGCAGTATTTT
J: TRBJ2-3
V: TRBV2
size: -
D: TRBD2

CDR3: CASSQSTREQFF
DNA: TGTGCCAGCAGCCAATCAACTAGGGAGCAGTTCTTC
J: TRBJ2-1
V: TRBV16
size: few
D: -

CDR3: CASSSTGGTGDTQYF
DNA: TGTGCCAGCTCATCAACAGGGGGTACTGGGGATACGCAGTATTTT
J: TRBJ2-3
V: TRBV18
size: few
D: TRBD1

CDR3: CASSLKMGPGGSNQPQHF
DNA: TGTGCCAGCAGCCTTAAGATGGGGCCAGGAGGGAGCAATCAGCCCCAGCATTTT
J: TRBJ1-5
V: TRBV4-2
size: many
D: -

CDR3: CSVRGDSYEQYF
DNA: TGCAGTGTCCGCGGGGACTCCTACGAGCAGTACTTC
J: TRBJ2-7
V: TRBV20-1
size: few
D: -

CDR3: CASSLLSGDTETQYF
DNA: TGTGCCAGCAGTTTACTTAGCGGGGATACTGAGACCCAGTACTTC
J: TRBJ2-5
V: TRBV28
size: -
D: TRBD2

CDR3: CASKGRGTTSNTDTQYF
DNA: TGTGCCAGCAAGGGGCGGGGGACCACGTCGAACACAGATACGCAGTATTTT
J: TRBJ2-3
V: TRBV6-2/TRBV6-3
size: -
D: TRBD2

CDR3: CASRYGTGRVGSQHF
DNA: TGTGCCAGTAGATACGGGACAGGGCGGGTCGGGTCCCAGCATTTT
J: TRBJ1-5
V: TRBV19
size: -
D: TRBD1

CDR3: CSVVLGLETQYF
DNA: TGCAGCGTTGTTCTGGGGTTGGAGACCCAGTACTTC
J: TRBJ2-5
V: TRBV29-1
size: few
D: -

CDR3: CASSLVPAGVLQDTQYF
DNA: TGTGCCAGCAGCTTAGTTCCGGCGGGGGTCCTTCAGGATACGCAGTATTTT
J: TRBJ2-3
V: TRBV7-2
size: -
D: TRBD2

CDR3: CASGYLGELFF
DNA: TGTGCCAGCGGGTACCTGGGGGAACTGTTTTTT
J: TRBJ1-4
V: TRBV12-3/TRBV12-4
size: -
D: -

CDR3: CASSLGAGRGGSEQFF
DNA: TGCGCCAGCAGCTTGGGGGCGGGGCGAGGTGGTAGTGAGCAGTTCTTC
J: TRBJ2-1
V: TRBV5-1
size: -
D: -

CDR3: CASSLSGTSVAGELFF
DNA: TGCGCCAGCAGCTTGTCGGGGACATCGGTTGCCGGGGAGCTGTTTTTT
J: TRBJ2-2
V: TRBV5-1
size: many
D: -

CDR3: CASSLAHSFGYGYTF
DNA: TGTGCCAGCAGCTTAGCGCACTCCTTTGGGTATGGCTACACCTTC
J: TRBJ1-2
V: TRBV7-9
size: -
D: -